This is a list of T cell receptor beta chains from one sample in a study of blood T cell repertoires in COVID-19. Sequenced by immunoSEQ multiplex PCR; TCRdb stores in-frame clones only, minus some. The repertoire holds some 65,000 clones, with 85% as singletons. Sequenced sample: peripheral blood. Receptors were obtained from a man older than 75 with acute or convalescent COVID-19. The CDR3 runs from the conserved cysteine through the conserved F or W. D genes are given only for firm matches. Some rows mark clone size as missing; the rest say once, few, many or name a class of expanded clone.

j_call: TRBJ2-1; clone_size: NA; d_call: TRBD1; v_call: TRBV6-1; cdr3_aa: CASSERGQGAGEQFF; cdr3_nt: TGTGCCAGCAGTGAACGTGGACAGGGGGCGGGTGAGCAGTTCTTC
j_call: TRBJ1-1; clone_size: NA; d_call: TRBD1; v_call: TRBV2; cdr3_aa: CASSRDRNTEAFF; cdr3_nt: TGTGCCAGCAGCCGGGACAGGAACACTGAAGCTTTCTTT
j_call: TRBJ2-1; clone_size: NA; d_call: TRBD1; v_call: TRBV20-1; cdr3_aa: CSASGTGERLNEQFF; cdr3_nt: TGCAGTGCTAGTGGGACAGGGGAAAGGCTCAATGAGCAGTTCTTC
j_call: TRBJ2-5; clone_size: NA; d_call: TRBD2; v_call: TRBV11-2; cdr3_aa: CASSLGAGGRVETQYF; cdr3_nt: TGTGCCAGCAGCTTAGGAGCGGGGGGCAGGGTGGAGACCCAGTACTTC
j_call: TRBJ2-1; clone_size: NA; d_call: NA; v_call: TRBV11-2; cdr3_aa: CASSLWILGEPYNEQFF; cdr3_nt: TGTGCCAGCAGCTTATGGATTCTGGGCGAGCCCTACAATGAGCAGTTCTTC
j_call: TRBJ1-2; clone_size: NA; d_call: TRBD1; v_call: TRBV9; cdr3_aa: CASSLISTGQGNYGYTF; cdr3_nt: TGTGCCAGCAGCCTCATCTCGACGGGACAGGGTAACTATGGCTACACCTTC
j_call: TRBJ1-1; clone_size: NA; d_call: TRBD1; v_call: TRBV29-1; cdr3_aa: CSVGDRDKYEAFF; cdr3_nt: TGCAGCGTGGGGGACAGAGACAAATACGAAGCTTTCTTT
j_call: TRBJ2-7; clone_size: NA; d_call: TRBD1; v_call: TRBV28; cdr3_aa: CASSPRTYRTGYNEQYF; cdr3_nt: TGTGCCAGCAGTCCCCGCACGTACAGGACAGGGTACAACGAGCAGTACTTC
j_call: TRBJ2-3; clone_size: NA; d_call: TRBD2; v_call: TRBV27; cdr3_aa: CASIGWMAGGTDTQYF; cdr3_nt: TGTGCCAGCATCGGCTGGATGGCGGGAGGGACAGATACGCAGTATTTT
j_call: TRBJ2-7; clone_size: NA; d_call: TRBD2; v_call: TRBV9; cdr3_aa: CASSVGLADPYEQYF; cdr3_nt: TGTGCCAGCAGCGTCGGACTAGCGGATCCCTACGAGCAGTACTTC
j_call: TRBJ1-1; clone_size: NA; d_call: NA; v_call: TRBV30; cdr3_aa: CAWKYKNTEAFF; cdr3_nt: TGTGCCTGGAAATATAAGAACACTGAAGCTTTCTTT
j_call: TRBJ1-4; clone_size: NA; d_call: NA; v_call: TRBV12-5; cdr3_aa: CASGSVAGGGGEKLVF; cdr3_nt: TGTGCTAGTGGCTCCGTTGCGGGGGGCGGAGGGGAAAAACTGGTTTTT
j_call: TRBJ2-1; clone_size: NA; d_call: TRBD2; v_call: TRBV9; cdr3_aa: CASSVVAGGYNEQFF; cdr3_nt: TGTGCCAGCAGCGTAGTAGCGGGGGGGTACAATGAGCAGTTCTTC
j_call: TRBJ2-7; clone_size: few; d_call: NA; v_call: TRBV28; cdr3_aa: CASSSFGQTYEQYF; cdr3_nt: TGTGCCAGCAGTTCTTTCGGACAGACCTACGAGCAGTACTTC
j_call: TRBJ2-1; clone_size: once; d_call: TRBD2; v_call: TRBV11-2; cdr3_aa: CASSLSGTSYNEQFF; cdr3_nt: TGTGCCAGCAGCTTAAGCGGGACCTCCTACAATGAGCAGTTCTTC
j_call: TRBJ2-5; clone_size: NA; d_call: NA; v_call: TRBV7-2; cdr3_aa: CASSLGVETQYF; cdr3_nt: TGTGCCAGCAGCTTGGGAGTAGAGACCCAGTACTTC
j_call: TRBJ2-7; clone_size: NA; d_call: NA; v_call: TRBV5-4; cdr3_aa: CASARIPSSYEQYF; cdr3_nt: TGTGCCAGCGCGCGAATACCTAGCTCCTACGAGCAGTACTTC
j_call: TRBJ1-1; clone_size: NA; d_call: NA; v_call: TRBV25-1; cdr3_aa: CASRRWKGGTEAFF; cdr3_nt: TGTGCCAGCAGGAGGTGGAAAGGGGGCACTGAAGCTTTCTTT
j_call: TRBJ2-7; clone_size: NA; d_call: NA; v_call: TRBV5-1; cdr3_aa: CASSSQGAYEQYF; cdr3_nt: TGCGCCAGCAGTTCGCAGGGTGCCTACGAGCAGTACTTC
j_call: TRBJ2-1; clone_size: once; d_call: NA; v_call: TRBV3-1/TRBV3-2; cdr3_aa: CASSTFPGLEQFF; cdr3_nt: TGTGCCAGCAGCACCTTCCCCGGACTAGAGCAGTTCTTC
j_call: TRBJ2-7; clone_size: NA; d_call: NA; v_call: TRBV27; cdr3_aa: CASRSQGEQYF; cdr3_nt: TGTGCCAGCAGATCCCAGGGCGAGCAGTACTTC
j_call: TRBJ2-5; clone_size: NA; d_call: NA; v_call: TRBV27; cdr3_aa: CASSFGGYRETQYF; cdr3_nt: TGTGCCAGCAGTTTTGGAGGGTATAGGGAGACCCAGTACTTC
j_call: TRBJ2-1; clone_size: NA; d_call: TRBD2; v_call: TRBV9; cdr3_aa: CASSVRLAGVGNEQFF; cdr3_nt: TGTGCCAGCAGCGTAAGGCTAGCGGGAGTAGGAAATGAGCAGTTCTTC
j_call: TRBJ2-1; clone_size: medium-sized; d_call: NA; v_call: TRBV9; cdr3_aa: CASSVGQGGRPEQFF; cdr3_nt: TGTGCCAGCAGCGTAGGTCAGGGTGGCCGCCCTGAGCAGTTCTTC
j_call: TRBJ1-5; clone_size: NA; d_call: NA; v_call: TRBV6-5; cdr3_aa: CASSSFQGTRQPQHF; cdr3_nt: TGTGCCAGCAGCTCTTTTCAGGGGACACGGCAGCCCCAGCATTTT